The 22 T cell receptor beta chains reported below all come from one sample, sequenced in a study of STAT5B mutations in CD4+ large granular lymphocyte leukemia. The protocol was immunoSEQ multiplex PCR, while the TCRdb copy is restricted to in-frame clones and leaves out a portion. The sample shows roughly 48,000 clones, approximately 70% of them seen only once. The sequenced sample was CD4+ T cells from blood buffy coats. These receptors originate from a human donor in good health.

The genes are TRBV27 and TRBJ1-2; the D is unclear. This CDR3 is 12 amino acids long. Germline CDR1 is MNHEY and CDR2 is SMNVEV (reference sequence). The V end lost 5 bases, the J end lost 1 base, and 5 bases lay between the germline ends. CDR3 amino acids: CASSPNNYGYTF. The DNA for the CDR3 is TGTGCCAGCAGTCCCAATAACTATGGCTACACCTTC.

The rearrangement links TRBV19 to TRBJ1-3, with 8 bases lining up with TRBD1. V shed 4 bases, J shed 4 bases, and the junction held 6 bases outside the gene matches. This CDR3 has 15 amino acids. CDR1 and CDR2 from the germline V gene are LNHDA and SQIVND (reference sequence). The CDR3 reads CASSRLTGDGNTIYF. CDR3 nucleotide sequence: TGTGCCAGTAGTAGACTGACAGGGGACGGAAACACCATATATTTT.

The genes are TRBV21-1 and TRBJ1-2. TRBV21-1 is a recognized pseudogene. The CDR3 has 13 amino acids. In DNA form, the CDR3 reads TGTGCCAGCAGCAAAGAAAGCGGGGTCGGCTACACCTTC. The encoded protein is CASSKESGVGYTF.

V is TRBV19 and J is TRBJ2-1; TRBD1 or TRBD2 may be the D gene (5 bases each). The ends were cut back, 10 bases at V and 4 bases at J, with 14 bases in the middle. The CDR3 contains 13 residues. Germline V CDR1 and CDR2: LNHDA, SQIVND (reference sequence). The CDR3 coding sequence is TGTGCCACCGGCCCGGGGCTTTACAATGAGCAGTTCTTC. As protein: CATGPGLYNEQFF.

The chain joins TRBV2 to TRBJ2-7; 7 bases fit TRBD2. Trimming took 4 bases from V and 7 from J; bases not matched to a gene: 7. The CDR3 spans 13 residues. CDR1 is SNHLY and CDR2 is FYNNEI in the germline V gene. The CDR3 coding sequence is TGTGCCAGCAGTGTAGGATGGGGGGGGGAGCAGTACGTC. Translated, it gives CASSVGWGGEQYV.

The CDR3 bases are TGTGCCAGCACCACTTTACAGGGGGAAGCTTTCTTT. Translated, it gives CASTTLQGEAFF. The genes are TRBV7-9 and TRBJ1-1; 7 nucleotides match TRBD1. The CDR3 has 12 residues. With V trimmed by 7 bases and J by 8 bases, 7 bases remained unmatched. Per germline, CDR1 SEHNR and CDR2 FQNEAQ (reference sequence).

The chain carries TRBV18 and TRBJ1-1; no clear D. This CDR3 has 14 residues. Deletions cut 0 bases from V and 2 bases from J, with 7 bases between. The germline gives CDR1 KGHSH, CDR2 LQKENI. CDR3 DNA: TGTGCCAGCTCACCACCGTCCACAAACACTGAAGCTTTCTTT. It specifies CASSPPSTNTEAFF.

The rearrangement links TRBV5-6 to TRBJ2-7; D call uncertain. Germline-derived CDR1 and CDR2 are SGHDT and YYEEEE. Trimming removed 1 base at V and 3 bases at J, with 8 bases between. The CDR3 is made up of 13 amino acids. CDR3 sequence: CASSLFMGYEQYV. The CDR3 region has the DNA TGTGCCAGCAGCTTGTTCATGGGCTACGAGCAGTACGTC.

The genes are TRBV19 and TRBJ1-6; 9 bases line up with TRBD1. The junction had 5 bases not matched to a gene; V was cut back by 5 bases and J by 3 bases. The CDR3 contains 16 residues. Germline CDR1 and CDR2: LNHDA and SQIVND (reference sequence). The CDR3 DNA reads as TGTGCCAGTAGTGTCGGGACAGGGTTCTATAATTCACCCCTCCACTTT. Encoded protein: CASSVGTGFYNSPLHF.

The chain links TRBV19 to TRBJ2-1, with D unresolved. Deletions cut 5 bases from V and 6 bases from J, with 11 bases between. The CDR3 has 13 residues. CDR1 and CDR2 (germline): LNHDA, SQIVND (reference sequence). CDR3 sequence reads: CASSLNTGNEQFF. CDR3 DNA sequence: TGTGCCAGTAGTTTGAACACGGGCAATGAGCAGTTCTTC.

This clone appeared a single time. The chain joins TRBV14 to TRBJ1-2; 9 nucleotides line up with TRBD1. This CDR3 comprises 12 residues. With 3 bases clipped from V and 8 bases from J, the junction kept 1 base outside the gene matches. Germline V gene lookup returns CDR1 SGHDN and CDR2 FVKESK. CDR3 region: CASSHTGGGYTF. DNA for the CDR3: TGTGCCAGCAGCCATACAGGGGGCGGCTACACCTTC.

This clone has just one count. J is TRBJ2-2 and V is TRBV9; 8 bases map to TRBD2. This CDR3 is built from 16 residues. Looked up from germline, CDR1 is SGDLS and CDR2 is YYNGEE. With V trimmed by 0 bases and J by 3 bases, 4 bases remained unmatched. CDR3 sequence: CASSVDGTRDTGELFF. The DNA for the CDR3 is TGTGCCAGCAGCGTAGATGGGACTAGGGACACCGGGGAGCTGTTTTTT. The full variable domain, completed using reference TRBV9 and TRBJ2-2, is DSGVTQTPKHLITATGQRVTLRCSPRSGDLSVYWYQQSLDQGLQFLIQYYNGEERAKGNILERFSAQQFPDLHSELNLSSLELGDSALYFCASSVDGTRDTGELFFGEGSRLTVL.

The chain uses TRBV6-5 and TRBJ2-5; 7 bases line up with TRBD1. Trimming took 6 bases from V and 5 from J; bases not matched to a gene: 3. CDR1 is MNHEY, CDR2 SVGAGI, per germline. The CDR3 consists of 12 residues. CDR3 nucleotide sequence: TGTGCCAGCAGACAGGGGCAGGAGACCCAGTACTTC. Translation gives CASRQGQETQYF.

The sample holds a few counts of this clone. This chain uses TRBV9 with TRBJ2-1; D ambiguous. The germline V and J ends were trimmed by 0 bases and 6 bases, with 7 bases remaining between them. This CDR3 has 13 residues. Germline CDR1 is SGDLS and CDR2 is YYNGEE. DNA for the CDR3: TGTGCCAGCAGCGTAGGAACAGCCAATGAGCAGTTCTTC. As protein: CASSVGTANEQFF.

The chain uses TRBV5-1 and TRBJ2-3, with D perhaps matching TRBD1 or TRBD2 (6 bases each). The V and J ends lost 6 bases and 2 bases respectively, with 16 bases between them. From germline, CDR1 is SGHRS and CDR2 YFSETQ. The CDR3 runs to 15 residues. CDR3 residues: CASTWGAEYTDTQYF. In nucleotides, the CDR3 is TGCGCCAGCACCTGGGGGGCAGAATACACAGATACGCAGTATTTT.

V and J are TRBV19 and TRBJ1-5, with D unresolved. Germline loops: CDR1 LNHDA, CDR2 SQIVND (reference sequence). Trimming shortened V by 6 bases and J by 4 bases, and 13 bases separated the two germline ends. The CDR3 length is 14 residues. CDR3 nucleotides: TGTGCCAGTAGCCGGTATGGAGGTAATCAGCCCCAGCATTTT. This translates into CASSRYGGNQPQHF.

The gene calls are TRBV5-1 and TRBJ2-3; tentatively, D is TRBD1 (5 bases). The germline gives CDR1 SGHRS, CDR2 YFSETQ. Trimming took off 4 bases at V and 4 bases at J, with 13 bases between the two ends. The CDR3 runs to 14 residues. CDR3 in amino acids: CASSTGQSSDTQYF. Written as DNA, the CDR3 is TGCGCCAGCAGCACAGGACAATCGTCAGATACGCAGTATTTT.

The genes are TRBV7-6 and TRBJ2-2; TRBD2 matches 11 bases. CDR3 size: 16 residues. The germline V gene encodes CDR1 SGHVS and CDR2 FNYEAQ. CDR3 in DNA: TGTGGATCAGGGCTAGCGGGGGGAGCGAACACCGGGGAGCTGTTTTTT. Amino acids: CGSGLAGGANTGELFF.

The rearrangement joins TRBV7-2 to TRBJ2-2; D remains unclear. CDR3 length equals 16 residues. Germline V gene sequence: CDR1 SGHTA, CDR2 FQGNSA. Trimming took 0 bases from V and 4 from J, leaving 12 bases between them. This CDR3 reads CASSLAASIVTGELFF. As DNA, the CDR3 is TGTGCCAGCAGCTTAGCAGCATCCATTGTCACCGGGGAGCTGTTTTTT.

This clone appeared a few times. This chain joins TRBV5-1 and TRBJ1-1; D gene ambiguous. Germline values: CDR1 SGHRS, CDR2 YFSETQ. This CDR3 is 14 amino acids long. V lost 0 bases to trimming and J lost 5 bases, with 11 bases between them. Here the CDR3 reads CASSLGGGTTEAFF. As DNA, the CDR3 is TGCGCCAGCAGCTTGGGGGGAGGAACTACTGAAGCTTTCTTT.

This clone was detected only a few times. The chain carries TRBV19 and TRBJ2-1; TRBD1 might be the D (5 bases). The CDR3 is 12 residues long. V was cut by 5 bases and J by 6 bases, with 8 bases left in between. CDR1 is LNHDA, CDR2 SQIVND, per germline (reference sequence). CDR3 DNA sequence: TGTGCCAGTAGTCGACAGATCAATGAGCAGTTCTTC. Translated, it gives CASSRQINEQFF. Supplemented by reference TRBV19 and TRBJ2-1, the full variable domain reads DGGITQSPKYLFRKEGQNVTLSCEQNLNHDAMYWYRQDPGQGLRLIYYSQIVNDFQKGDIAEGYSVSREKKESFPLTVTSAQKNPTAFYLCASSRQINEQFFGPGTRLTVL.

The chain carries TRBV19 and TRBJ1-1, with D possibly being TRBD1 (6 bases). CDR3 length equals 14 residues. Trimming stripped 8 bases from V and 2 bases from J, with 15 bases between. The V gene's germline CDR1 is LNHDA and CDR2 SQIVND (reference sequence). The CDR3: CASFKQGINTEAFF. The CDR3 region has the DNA TGTGCCAGTTTTAAACAGGGTATTAACACTGAAGCTTTCTTT. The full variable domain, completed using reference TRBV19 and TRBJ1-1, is DGGITQSPKYLFRKEGQNVTLSCEQNLNHDAMYWYRQDPGQGLRLIYYSQIVNDFQKGDIAEGYSVSREKKESFPLTVTSAQKNPTAFYLCASFKQGINTEAFFGQGTRLTVV.